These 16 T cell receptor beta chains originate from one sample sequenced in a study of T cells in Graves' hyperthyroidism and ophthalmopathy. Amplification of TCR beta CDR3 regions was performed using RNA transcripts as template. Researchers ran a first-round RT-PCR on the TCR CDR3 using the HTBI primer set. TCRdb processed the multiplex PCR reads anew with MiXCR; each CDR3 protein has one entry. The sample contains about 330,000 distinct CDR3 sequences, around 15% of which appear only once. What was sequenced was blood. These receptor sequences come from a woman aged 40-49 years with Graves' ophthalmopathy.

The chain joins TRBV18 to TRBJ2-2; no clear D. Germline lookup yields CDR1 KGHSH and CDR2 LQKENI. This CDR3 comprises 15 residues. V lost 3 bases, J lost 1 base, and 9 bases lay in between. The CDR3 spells CASSPASGNTGELFF. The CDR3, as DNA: TGTGCCAGCTCACCGGCCTCAGGGAACACCGGGGAGCTGTTTTTT.

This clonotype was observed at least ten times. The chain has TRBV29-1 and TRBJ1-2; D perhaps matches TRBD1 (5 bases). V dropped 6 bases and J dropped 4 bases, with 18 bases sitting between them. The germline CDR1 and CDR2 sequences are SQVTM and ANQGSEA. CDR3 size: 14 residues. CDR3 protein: CSVVADGTGYGYTF. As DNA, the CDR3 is TGCAGCGTCGTAGCCGATGGGACGGGCTATGGCTACACCTTC.

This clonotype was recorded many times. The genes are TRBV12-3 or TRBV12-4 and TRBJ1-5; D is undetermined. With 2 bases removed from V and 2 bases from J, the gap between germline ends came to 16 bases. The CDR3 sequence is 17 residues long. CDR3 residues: CASSLFPSINGNQPQHF. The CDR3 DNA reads TGTGCCAGCAGTTTATTTCCCTCGATTAACGGCAATCAGCCCCAGCATTTT.

The CDR3 loop reads CASSEYGTGGEIEAFF. The DNA of the CDR3 is TGTGCCAGCAGTGAATATGGGACAGGGGGGGAAATTGAAGCTTTCTTT. The J gene is TRBJ1-1, the V gene TRBV2; TRBD1 matches at 11 bases. The ends lost 2 bases at V and 7 bases at J; junction bases unmatched: 9. The CDR3 covers 16 residues. From germline, CDR1 is SNHLY and CDR2 FYNNEI.

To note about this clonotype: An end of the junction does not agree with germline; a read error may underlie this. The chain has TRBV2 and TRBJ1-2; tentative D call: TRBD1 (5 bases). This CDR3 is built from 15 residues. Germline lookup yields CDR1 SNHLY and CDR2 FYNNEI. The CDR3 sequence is CASSQGRGGSYDYTF. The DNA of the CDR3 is TGTGCCAGCAGTCAAGGGAGGGGTGGGAGCTATGACTACACCTTC.

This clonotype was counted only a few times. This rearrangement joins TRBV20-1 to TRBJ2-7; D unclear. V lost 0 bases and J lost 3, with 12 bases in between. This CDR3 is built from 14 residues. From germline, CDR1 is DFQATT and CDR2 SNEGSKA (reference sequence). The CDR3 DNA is TGCAGTGCTAGAGATTGGGAAAGGATCTACGAGCAGTACTTC. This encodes CSARDWERIYEQYF.

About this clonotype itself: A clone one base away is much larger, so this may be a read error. The CDR3 protein is CASSLFSENTEAFF. CDR3 nucleotides: TGCGCCAGCAGCTTGTTTTCCGAGAACACTGAAGCTTTCTTT. The genes are TRBV5-1 and TRBJ1-1; D is unclear. Trimming removed 1 base at V and 1 base at J, with 8 bases between. This CDR3 has 14 residues. Germline V CDR1 and CDR2: SGHRS, YFSETQ.

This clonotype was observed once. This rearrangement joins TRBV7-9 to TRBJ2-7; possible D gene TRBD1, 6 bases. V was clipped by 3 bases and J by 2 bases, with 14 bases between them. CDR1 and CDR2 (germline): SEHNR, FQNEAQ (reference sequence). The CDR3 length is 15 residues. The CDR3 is CASSFSRGSTYEQYF. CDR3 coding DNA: TGTGCCAGCAGCTTCTCAAGGGGGAGCACCTACGAGCAGTACTTC. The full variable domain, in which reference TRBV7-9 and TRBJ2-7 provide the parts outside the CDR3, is DTGVSQNPRHKITKRGQNVTFRCDPISEHNRLYWYRQTLGQGPEFLTYFQNEAQLEKSRLLSDRFSAERPKGSFSTLEIQRTEQGDSAMYLCASSFSRGSTYEQYFGPGTRLTVT.

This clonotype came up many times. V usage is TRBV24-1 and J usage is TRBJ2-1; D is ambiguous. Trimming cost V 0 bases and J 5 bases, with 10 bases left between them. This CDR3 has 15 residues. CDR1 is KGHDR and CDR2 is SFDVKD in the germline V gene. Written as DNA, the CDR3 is TGTGCCACCAGTGATTTGCATGCTGGGGACAATGAGCAGTTCTTC. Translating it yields CATSDLHAGDNEQFF.

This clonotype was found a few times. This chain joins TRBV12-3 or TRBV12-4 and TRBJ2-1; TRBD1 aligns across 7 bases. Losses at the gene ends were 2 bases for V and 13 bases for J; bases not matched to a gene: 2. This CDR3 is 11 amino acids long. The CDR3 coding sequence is TGTGCCAGCAGTTTACGACAGGGACAGTTCTTC. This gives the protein CASSLRQGQFF.

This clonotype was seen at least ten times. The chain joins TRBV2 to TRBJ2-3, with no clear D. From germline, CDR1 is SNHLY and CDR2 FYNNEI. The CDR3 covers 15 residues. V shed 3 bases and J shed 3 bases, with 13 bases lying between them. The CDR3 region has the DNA TGTGCCAGCAGTGACGGATTAGGAAGGACAGATACGCAGTATTTT. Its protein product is CASSDGLGRTDTQYF. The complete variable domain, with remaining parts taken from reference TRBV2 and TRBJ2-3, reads EPEVTQTPSHQVTQMGQEVILRCVPISNHLYFYWYRQILGQKVEFLVSFYNNEISEKSEIFDDQFSVERPDGSNFTLKIRSTKLEDSAMYFCASSDGLGRTDTQYFGPGTRLTVL.

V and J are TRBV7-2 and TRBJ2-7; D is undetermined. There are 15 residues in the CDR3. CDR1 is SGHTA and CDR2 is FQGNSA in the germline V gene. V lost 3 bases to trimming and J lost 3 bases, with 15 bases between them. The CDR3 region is CASSFPRVGFYEQYF. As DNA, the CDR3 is TGTGCCAGCAGCTTCCCGCGTGTCGGCTTCTACGAGCAGTACTTC.

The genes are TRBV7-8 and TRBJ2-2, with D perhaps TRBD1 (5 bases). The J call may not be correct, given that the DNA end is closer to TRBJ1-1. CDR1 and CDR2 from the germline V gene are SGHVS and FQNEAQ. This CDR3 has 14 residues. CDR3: CASSPVLTGDGAFF. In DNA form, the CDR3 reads TGTGCCAGCAGCCCAGTATTAACCGGGGACGGAGCTTTCTTT.

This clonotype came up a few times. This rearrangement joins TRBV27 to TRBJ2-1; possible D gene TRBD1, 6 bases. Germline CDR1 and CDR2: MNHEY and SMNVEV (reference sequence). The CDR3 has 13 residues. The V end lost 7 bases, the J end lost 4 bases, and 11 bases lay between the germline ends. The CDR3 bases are TGTGCCAGCAAGCAGGGGTGGTACAATGAGCAGTTCTTC. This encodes CASKQGWYNEQFF.

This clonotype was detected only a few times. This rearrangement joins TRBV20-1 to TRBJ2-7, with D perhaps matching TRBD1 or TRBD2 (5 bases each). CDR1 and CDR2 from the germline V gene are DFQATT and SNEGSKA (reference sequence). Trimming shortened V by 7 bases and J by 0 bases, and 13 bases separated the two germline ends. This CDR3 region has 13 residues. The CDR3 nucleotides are TGCAGTGTAAGAGGGACCGGCTCCTACGAGCAGTACTTC. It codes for CSVRGTGSYEQYF.

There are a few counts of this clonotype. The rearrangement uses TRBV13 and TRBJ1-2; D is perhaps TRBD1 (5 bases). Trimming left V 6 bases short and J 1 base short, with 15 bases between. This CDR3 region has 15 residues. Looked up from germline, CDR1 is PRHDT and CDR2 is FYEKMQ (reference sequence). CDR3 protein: CASRRMGRVNYGYTF. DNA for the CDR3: TGTGCCAGCAGAAGGATGGGCAGGGTTAACTATGGCTACACCTTC.